The sequence of this TCR beta chain was determined in a study of siplizumab effects on memory and regulatory T cells. Overall study results and limits: Sequences below about 10^-5 frequency were poorly captured. As a result, only a minor fraction of alloreactive clones mapped to unstimulated subsets.

Generated by immunoSEQ multiplex PCR, the TCRdb table keeps only in-frame clones and is missing some. The top ten clones hold around 1.4% of a sample with fewer than 85,000 clones, approximately 88% of them seen once. J lost 9 bases, V lost 0 bases, and 6 bases had no gene match. This CDR3 spans 14 amino acids. Per germline, CDR1 SGDLS and CDR2 YYNGEE. This clone was seen only once. Its target is unknown. The receptor was isolated from a human donor in good health. Sequenced sample: Tregs sorted from blood. This sequence joins TRBV9 and TRBJ1-2; TRBD1 aligns across 9 bases. The CDR3 nucleotides read TGTGCCAGCAGCGTAGCGGGACAGGGCCTTCGCTACACCTTC. As protein: CASSVAGQGLRYTF.